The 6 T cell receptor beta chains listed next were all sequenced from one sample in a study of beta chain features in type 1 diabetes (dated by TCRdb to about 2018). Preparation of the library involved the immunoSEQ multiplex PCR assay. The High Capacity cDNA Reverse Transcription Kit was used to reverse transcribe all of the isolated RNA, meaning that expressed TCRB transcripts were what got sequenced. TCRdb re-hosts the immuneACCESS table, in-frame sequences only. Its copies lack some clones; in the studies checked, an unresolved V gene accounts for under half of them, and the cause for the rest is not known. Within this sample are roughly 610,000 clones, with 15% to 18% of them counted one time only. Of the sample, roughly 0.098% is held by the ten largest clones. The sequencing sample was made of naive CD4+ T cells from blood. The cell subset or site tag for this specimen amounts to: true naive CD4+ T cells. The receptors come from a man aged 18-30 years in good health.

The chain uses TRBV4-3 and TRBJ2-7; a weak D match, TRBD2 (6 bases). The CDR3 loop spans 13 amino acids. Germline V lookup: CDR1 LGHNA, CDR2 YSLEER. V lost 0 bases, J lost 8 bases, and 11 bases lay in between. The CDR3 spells CASSQEGGTKQYF. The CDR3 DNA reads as TGCGCCAGCAGCCAAGAGGGGGGAACAAAGCAGTACTTC.

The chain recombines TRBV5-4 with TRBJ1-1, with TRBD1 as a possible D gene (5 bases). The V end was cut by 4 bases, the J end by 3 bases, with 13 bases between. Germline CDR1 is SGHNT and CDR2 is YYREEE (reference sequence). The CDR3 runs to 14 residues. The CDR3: CASSARLGDTEAFF. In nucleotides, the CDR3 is TGTGCCAGCAGCGCGCGGCTGGGGGACACTGAAGCTTTCTTT.

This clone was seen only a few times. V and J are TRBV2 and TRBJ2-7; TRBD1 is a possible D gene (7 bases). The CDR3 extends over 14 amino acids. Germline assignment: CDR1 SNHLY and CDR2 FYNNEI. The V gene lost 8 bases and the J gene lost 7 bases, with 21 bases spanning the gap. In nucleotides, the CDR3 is TGTGCCAGCGCGGGACAGCCTGCAAGGTTGGAGCAGTACTTC. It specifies CASAGQPARLEQYF. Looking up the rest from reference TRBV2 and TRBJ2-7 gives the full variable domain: EPEVTQTPSHQVTQMGQEVILRCVPISNHLYFYWYRQILGQKVEFLVSFYNNEISEKSEIFDDQFSVERPDGSNFTLKIRSTKLEDSAMYFCASAGQPARLEQYFGPGTRLTVT.

For the CDR3, the DNA is TGCGCCAGCAGCCAACAGAGACACTACAATGAGCAGTTCTTC. The encoded protein is CASSQQRHYNEQFF. The chain is built from TRBV4-1 and TRBJ2-1, with D unclear. The CDR3 is 14 residues long. Trimming shortened V by 2 bases and J by 3 bases, and 8 bases separated the two germline ends. Germline CDR1 MGHRA, CDR2 YSYEKL.

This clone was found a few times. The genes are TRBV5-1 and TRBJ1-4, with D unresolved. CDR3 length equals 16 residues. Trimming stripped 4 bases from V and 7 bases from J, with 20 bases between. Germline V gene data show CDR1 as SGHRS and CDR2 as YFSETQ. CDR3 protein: CASSLVLSRTGEKLFF. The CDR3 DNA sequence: TGCGCCAGCAGCCTGGTACTTTCCAGGACGGGTGAAAAACTGTTTTTT.

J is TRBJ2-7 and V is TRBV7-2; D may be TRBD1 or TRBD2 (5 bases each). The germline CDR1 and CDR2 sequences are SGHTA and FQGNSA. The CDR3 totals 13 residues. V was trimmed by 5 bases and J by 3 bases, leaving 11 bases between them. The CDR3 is CASSPGPIYEQYF. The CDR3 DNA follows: TGTGCCAGCAGCCCGGGACCGATCTACGAGCAGTACTTC. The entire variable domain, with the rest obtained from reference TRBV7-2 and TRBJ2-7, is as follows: GAGVSQSPSNKVTEKGKDVELRCDPISGHTALYWYRQSLGQGLEFLIYFQGNSAPDKSGLPSDRFSAERTGGSVSTLTIQRTQQEDSAVYLCASSPGPIYEQYFGPGTRLTVT.